The T cell receptor beta chain under discussion was sequenced for a study of post-analysis software for immune sequencing data. Prepared TCR beta cDNA libraries contained unique molecular identifiers. T cells numbering roughly 1 to 10 million yielded cDNA molecules that totaled some 500,000. TCRdb used MiXCR to reprocess the PCR reads, holding one entry per CDR3 protein. Of almost 700,000 distinct CDR3 sequences listed, approximately 60% are singletons. Study results and limitations: Higher frequency in patients than in controls was seen for a handful of TRBV segments, with TRBV5-6, TRBV5-1 and TRBV20-1 among them. Same-batch preparations were strongly co-clustered by F measure. Significantly decreased normalized Chao1 diversity was recorded for multiple sclerosis patients relative to controls.

Germline V gene data show CDR1 as SEHNR and CDR2 as FQNEAQ (reference sequence). This CDR3 has 14 amino acids. V shed 1 base and J shed 0 bases, with 4 bases lying between them. With respect to this clonotype: As yet, its antigen is unknown.

This clonotype originated in a girl between 2 and 10 years old with multiple sclerosis. Material for sequencing was blood. This chain joins TRBV7-9 and TRBJ2-1; no clear D. The CDR3 sequence is CASSLVNSYNEQFF. Here the CDR3 DNA reads TGTGCCAGCAGCTTAGTCAACTCCTACAATGAGCAGTTCTTC.